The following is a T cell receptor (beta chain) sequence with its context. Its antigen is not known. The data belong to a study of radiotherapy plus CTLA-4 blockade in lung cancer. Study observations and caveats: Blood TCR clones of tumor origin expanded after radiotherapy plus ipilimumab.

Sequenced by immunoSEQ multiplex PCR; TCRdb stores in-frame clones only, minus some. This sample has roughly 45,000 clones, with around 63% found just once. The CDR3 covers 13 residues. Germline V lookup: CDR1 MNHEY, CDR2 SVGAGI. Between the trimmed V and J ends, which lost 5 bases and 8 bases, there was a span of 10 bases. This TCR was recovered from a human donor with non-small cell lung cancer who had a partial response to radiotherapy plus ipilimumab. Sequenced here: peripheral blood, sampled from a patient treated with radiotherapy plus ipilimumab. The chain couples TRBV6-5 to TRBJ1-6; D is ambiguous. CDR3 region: CASSESRDSPLHF. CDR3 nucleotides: TGTGCCAGCAGTGAATCCCGAGATTCACCCCTCCACTTT.